This T cell receptor (beta chain) was retrieved from a study of cytomegalovirus exposure and HLA in healthy donors. Study information: From HLA-typed donors, an early data release held roughly 80 million unique TCRs.

Vbeta (60) and Jbeta (13) primers were used in the PCR. Assay used: immunoSEQ multiplex PCR; TCRdb lists only in-frame clones, some missing. The sample yields roughly 99,000 clones, about 84% seen once. Deletions cut 7 bases from V and 8 bases from J, with 18 bases between. This CDR3 is built from 15 residues. Regarding the study as a whole: Through in vitro validation, a few CMV-associated chains were shown to be specific for CMV antigens.

A word on this clone: Its antigen remains unknown.

The sequencing input was PBMCs. The chain uses TRBV23-1 and TRBJ1-6; no firm D call. TRBV23-1 qualifies as an ORF whose function is uncertain. This receptor was taken from a man aged 25 to 40 in good health and CMV-seronegative. The CDR3 coding sequence is TGCGCCAGCACCCTAGAGGGTCTCCTTCATTCACCCCTCCACTTT. Translating it yields CASTLEGLLHSPLHF.